The 32 T cell receptor beta chains below all came from one sample that was sequenced in a study of blood T cell repertoires in COVID-19. TCRdb's copy holds only in-frame clones and misses some; the assay was immunoSEQ multiplex PCR. The data contain 90,000 to 120,000 clones, approximately 80% of them singletons. The sample comprised peripheral blood. The receptors originated from a man between 70 and 80 years old with active or convalescent COVID-19.

The chain recombines TRBV20-1 with TRBJ2-1; 7 bases fit TRBD2. The ends lost 3 bases at V and 5 bases at J; junction bases unmatched: 7. Germline V gives CDR1 DFQATT, CDR2 SNEGSKA (reference sequence). The length of the CDR3 is 14 residues. The DNA for the CDR3 is TGCAGTGCTAGTAATCTAGCGGCAGACAATGAGCAGTTCTTC. It encodes CSASNLAADNEQFF.

CDR3 nucleotide sequence: TGTGCCAGCAGGGCCCCCATTTCCACAGATACGCAGTATTTT. It encodes CASRAPISTDTQYF. The chain is built from TRBV11-2 and TRBJ2-3, with D hard to call. The CDR3 covers 14 residues. CDR1 SGHAT and CDR2 FQNNGV come from the germline V gene. V was trimmed by 6 bases and J by 2 bases, leaving 12 bases between them. Supplemented by reference TRBV11-2 and TRBJ2-3, the full variable domain reads EAGVAQSPRYKIIEKRQSVAFWCNPISGHATLYWYQQILGQGPKLLIQFQNNGVVDDSQLPKDRFSAERLKGVDSTLKIQPAKLEDSAVYLCASRAPISTDTQYFGPGTRLTVL.

This rearrangement joins TRBV5-5 to TRBJ1-4, with 9 bases aligning to TRBD1. V gave up 0 bases and J gave up 8 bases; unmatched junction bases: 2. The CDR3 has 14 amino acids. CDR1 SGHKS and CDR2 YYEKEE come from the germline V gene (reference sequence). In DNA form, the CDR3 reads TGTGCCAGCAGCTTGGGGGGGACAGGGGAAAAACTGTTTTTT. It encodes CASSLGGTGEKLFF.

V is TRBV7-6 and J is TRBJ2-1; tentatively, D is TRBD1 (6 bases). This CDR3 contains 18 residues. The germline V and J ends were trimmed by 4 bases and 3 bases, with 22 bases remaining between them. Germline V gene sequence: CDR1 SGHVS, CDR2 FNYEAQ. This CDR3 is CASSSQHIGGVGYNEQFF. The CDR3 DNA sequence: TGTGCCAGCAGCTCCCAGCACATAGGGGGAGTTGGCTACAATGAGCAGTTCTTC. The full variable domain, with the rest looked up from reference TRBV7-6 and TRBJ2-1, is GAGVSQSPRYKVTKRGQDVALRCDPISGHVSLYWYRQALGQGPEFLTYFNYEAQQDKSGLPNDRFSAERPEGSISTLTIQRTEQRDSAMYRCASSSQHIGGVGYNEQFFGPGTRLTVL.

The chain employs TRBV3-1 (or the pseudogene TRBV3-2) and TRBJ2-2; perhaps TRBD1 as D (5 bases). Trimming stripped 1 base from V and 5 bases from J, with 8 bases between. The CDR3 has 14 amino acids. The V gene's germline CDR1 is LGHDT and CDR2 YNNKEL (reference sequence). The CDR3 coding sequence is TGTGCCAGCAGCCAAGTTGCAGGGACCGGGGAGCTGTTTTTT. The encoded protein is CASSQVAGTGELFF.

This chain uses TRBV9 with TRBJ2-1, with 8 bases aligning to TRBD2. V lost 3 bases and J lost 7; bases outside the gene matches: 12. The CDR3 is 16 amino acids. CDR1 and CDR2 from the germline V gene are SGDLS and YYNGEE. The CDR3 sequence: CASSADPGGVGNEQFF. The CDR3 DNA reads as TGTGCCAGCAGCGCTGACCCCGGGGGGGTGGGTAATGAGCAGTTCTTC.

This rearrangement joins TRBV5-1 to TRBJ1-6, with 7 bases fitting TRBD1. The CDR3 totals 16 residues. Germline assignment: CDR1 SGHRS and CDR2 YFSETQ. J lost 6 bases, V lost 1 base, and 7 bases had no gene match. Here the CDR3 reads CASSLSGGLSNSPLHF. CDR3 nucleotides: TGCGCCAGCAGCTTGTCAGGGGGTCTTTCTAATTCACCCCTCCACTTT.

V gene TRBV29-1 combines with J gene TRBJ2-7, with TRBD1 matching over 7 bases. This CDR3 contains 12 residues. Looked up from germline, CDR1 is SQVTM and CDR2 is ANQGSEA. The V and J ends lost 5 bases and 3 bases, in that order; junction bases with no gene match: 4. The CDR3 bases are TGCAGCGTTCTAAGGGACAGCTACGAGCAGTACTTC. Amino acids: CSVLRDSYEQYF.

This CDR3 is CAWSPGIPLWGYTF. The CDR3 DNA reads TGTGCCTGGAGTCCAGGGATTCCACTATGGGGCTACACCTTC. This chain joins TRBV30 and TRBJ1-2; D perhaps matches TRBD1 (5 bases). This CDR3 region has 14 residues. Deletions cut 2 bases from V and 8 bases from J, with 18 bases between. The germline gives CDR1 GTSNPN, CDR2 SVGIG (reference sequence). Full variable domain (outside the CDR3, taken from reference TRBV30 and TRBJ1-2): SQTIHQWPATLVQPVGSPLSLECTVEGTSNPNLYWYRQAAGRGLQLLFYSVGIGQISSEVPQNLSASRPQDRQFILSSKKLLLSDSGFYLCAWSPGIPLWGYTFGSGTRLTVV.

This clone has more than one count but fewer than ten. The rearrangement joins TRBV6-5 to TRBJ1-5, with 9 nucleotides matching TRBD1. V lost 8 bases, J lost 4 bases, and 9 bases stayed unmatched. The germline CDR1 and CDR2 sequences are MNHEY and SVGAGI. The CDR3 consists of 15 residues. DNA of the CDR3: TGTGCCAGCCTTGAGGGGGGGACAGGGAATCAGCCCCAGCATTTT. Its translation: CASLEGGTGNQPQHF.

The J gene is TRBJ2-2, the V gene TRBV30; perhaps TRBD1 as D (5 bases). Germline V lookup: CDR1 GTSNPN, CDR2 SVGIG (reference sequence). The V end lost 7 bases, the J end lost 0 bases, and 15 bases lay between the germline ends. The CDR3 contains 15 residues. The DNA for the CDR3 is TGTGCCTCCTTTAGGGGCGGAGCGAACACCGGGGAGCTGTTTTTT. Translated: CASFRGGANTGELFF. Combining the CDR3 with reference TRBV30 and TRBJ2-2 gives the whole variable domain SQTIHQWPATLVQPVGSPLSLECTVEGTSNPNLYWYRQAAGRGLQLLFYSVGIGQISSEVPQNLSASRPQDRQFILSSKKLLLSDSGFYLCASFRGGANTGELFFGEGSRLTVL.

CDR3 coding DNA: TGTGCCAGCAGTGAAGCGGGGCGGGGGACGGGTGGCTACACCTTC. It encodes CASSEAGRGTGGYTF. This chain uses TRBV6-1 with TRBJ1-2; D might be TRBD1 (5 bases). Trimming stripped 0 bases from V and 7 bases from J, with 15 bases between. CDR1 is MNHNS, CDR2 SASEGT, per germline. The CDR3 has 15 amino acids.

This chain connects TRBV5-1 to TRBJ2-2; TRBD1 matches at 8 bases. From germline, CDR1 is SGHRS and CDR2 YFSETQ. The CDR3 spans 16 residues. V dropped 0 bases and J dropped 4; count of bases not matched to a gene: 5. CDR3 region: CASSLGTGTFTGELFF. The DNA of the CDR3 is TGCGCCAGCAGCTTGGGGACAGGGACTTTCACCGGGGAGCTGTTTTTT.

The sample holds a few counts of this clone. The J gene is TRBJ1-2, the V gene TRBV5-4; possibly TRBD1 for D (6 bases). Germline V lookup: CDR1 SGHNT, CDR2 YYREEE (reference sequence). V was cut by 0 bases and J by 3 bases, with 12 bases left in between. This CDR3 comprises 15 residues. CDR3 nucleotides: TGTGCCAGCAGCTTGGTCGGGACACCAGACTATGGCTACACCTTC. Translated: CASSLVGTPDYGYTF.

The chain has TRBV29-1 and TRBJ1-2; TRBD1 aligns across 9 bases. The CDR3 runs to 13 residues. Germline V CDR1 and CDR2: SQVTM, ANQGSEA. Losses at the gene ends were 6 bases for V and 5 bases for J; bases not matched to a gene: 7. The CDR3 DNA reads as TGCAGCGTGCCCACCGGGACAGGGTATGGCTACACCTTC. Protein sequence: CSVPTGTGYGYTF.

The chain is built from TRBV5-1 and TRBJ1-1, with a possible D match to TRBD1 (6 bases). Trimming pared 6 bases from V and 0 bases from J, leaving 15 bases between. CDR3 length: 15 residues. Germline V gene sequence: CDR1 SGHRS, CDR2 YFSETQ. The CDR3: CASNGQGSLNTEAFF. The CDR3 DNA follows: TGCGCCAGCAACGGTCAGGGGAGTCTGAACACTGAAGCTTTCTTT.

The V call is TRBV6-5, the J call TRBJ1-5; 9 bases line up with TRBD1. The germline V gene encodes CDR1 MNHEY and CDR2 SVGAGI. CDR3 length equals 15 residues. J lost 6 bases, V lost 5 bases, and 8 bases had no gene match. DNA of the CDR3: TGTGCCAGCAGTCCCGGACAGGGGTGGGGTCAGCCCCAGCATTTT. Translating gives CASSPGQGWGQPQHF.

This chain joins TRBV5-1 and TRBJ2-5; 16 bases line up with TRBD2. The CDR3 sequence is 15 residues long. J lost 5 bases, V lost 3 bases, and 1 base had no gene match. The germline gives CDR1 SGHRS, CDR2 YFSETQ. CDR3 sequence reads: CASSSGLAGGETQYF. CDR3 in DNA: TGCGCCAGCAGCTCGGGACTAGCGGGGGGGGAGACCCAGTACTTC.

The gene calls are TRBV6-6 and TRBJ1-2; 9 nucleotides agree with TRBD1. This CDR3 has 16 amino acids. The germline V gene has CDR1 MNHNY and CDR2 SVGAGI (reference sequence). V was clipped by 2 bases and J by 0 bases; unmatched bases: 4. CDR3 region: CASSYHGTGSNYGYTF. The CDR3 DNA reads TGTGCCAGCAGTTACCACGGGACAGGGTCTAACTATGGCTACACCTTC.

The rearrangement joins TRBV28 to TRBJ1-1; D unclear. V was trimmed by 8 bases and J by 2 bases, leaving 12 bases between them. The CDR3 totals 13 residues. The germline gives CDR1 MDHEN, CDR2 SYDVKM. CDR3 nucleotide sequence: TGTGCCAGCCGATATTTAAGCAACACTGAAGCTTTCTTT. Amino acids: CASRYLSNTEAFF. Filled out from reference TRBV28 and TRBJ1-1, the complete variable domain reads DVKVTQSSRYLVKRTGEKVFLECVQDMDHENMFWYRQDPGLGLRLIYFSYDVKMKEKGDIPEGYSVSREKKERFSLILESASTNQTSMYLCASRYLSNTEAFFGQGTRLTVV.

The chain couples TRBV2 to TRBJ2-1, with a weak D call TRBD1 (6 bases). Germline CDR1 SNHLY, CDR2 FYNNEI. This CDR3 comprises 12 residues. Trimming cost V 6 bases and J 7 bases, with 10 bases left between them. The CDR3 protein is CASRQGGNEQFF. For the CDR3, the DNA is TGTGCCAGCAGACAGGGCGGTAATGAGCAGTTCTTC.

The chain combines TRBV7-2 with TRBJ2-7; D is possibly TRBD2 (5 bases). Germline CDR1 reads SGHTA; CDR2 reads FQGNSA. The CDR3 is made up of 15 amino acids. Between the trimmed V and J ends, which lost 1 base and 4 bases, there was a span of 14 bases. The CDR3 is CASSLGPGTGYEQYF. The CDR3 nucleotides read TGTGCCAGCAGCTTAGGCCCGGGTACGGGGTACGAGCAGTACTTC.

The V call is TRBV19, the J call TRBJ2-5, with D perhaps matching TRBD1 (5 bases). The length of the CDR3 is 13 residues. The germline V gene encodes CDR1 LNHDA and CDR2 SQIVND (reference sequence). Trimming removed 6 bases at V and 4 bases at J, with 12 bases between. Written as DNA, the CDR3 is TGTGCCAGTAGACCAGGGTGGGTAGAGACCCAGTACTTC. This sequence encodes CASRPGWVETQYF.

This clone was counted once. J is TRBJ2-5 and V is TRBV7-3, with D tentatively TRBD2 (6 bases). Looked up from germline, CDR1 is SGHTA and CDR2 is FQGTGA. Deletions cut 0 bases from V and 5 bases from J, with 10 bases between. The CDR3 is made up of 14 amino acids. In DNA form, the CDR3 reads TGTGCCAGCAGCTTAACCACAGGAGGGGAGACCCAGTACTTC. This sequence encodes CASSLTTGGETQYF.

The CDR3 is CASSLSPTTGGEAFF. The DNA of the CDR3 is TGTGCCAGCAGTTTATCCCCGACAACCGGTGGTGAAGCTTTCTTT. V is TRBV27 and J is TRBJ1-1, with D uncertain. In germline, CDR1 is MNHEY, CDR2 SMNVEV (reference sequence). V lost 0 bases and J 7 bases, leaving 15 bases between the germline ends. CDR3 length equals 15 residues.

The chain couples TRBV5-8 to TRBJ1-6; TRBD1 agrees at 7 bases. This CDR3 comprises 16 residues. The V segment lost 1 base and the J segment 6 bases; nucleotides outside the gene matches: 7. Germline CDR1 is SGHTS and CDR2 is YDEGEE. The CDR3 reads CASSLPGTVRNSPLHF. CDR3 bases: TGTGCCAGCAGCTTGCCTGGGACAGTTCGTAATTCACCCCTCCACTTT.

The chain couples TRBV5-1 to TRBJ2-5; 7 bases fit TRBD2. The CDR3 has 14 amino acids. Germline values: CDR1 SGHRS, CDR2 YFSETQ. J lost 1 base, V lost 3 bases, and 3 bases had no gene match. The CDR3 spells CASSSLAGQETQYF. CDR3 sequence (DNA): TGCGCCAGCAGCTCTTTAGCGGGCCAAGAGACCCAGTACTTC.

V is TRBV18 and J is TRBJ2-7, with D perhaps matching TRBD1 (6 bases). Per the germline V gene, CDR1 is KGHSH and CDR2 is LQKENI. The CDR3 totals 14 residues. V gave up 2 bases and J gave up 6 bases, with 14 bases separating them. The DNA for the CDR3 is TGTGCCAGCTCACCAAGGTCGGTACAGGGCGAGCAGTACTTC. Translation: CASSPRSVQGEQYF.

The CDR3 DNA reads TGTGCCAGCAGTTTAAACAGCGGACAGGCCCAGCATTTT. This sequence encodes CASSLNSGQAQHF. The gene calls are TRBV12-3 or TRBV12-4 and TRBJ1-5, with 7 bases aligning to TRBD1. Unmatched junction bases numbered 6, after V lost 2 bases and J lost 11 bases. The CDR3 extends over 13 amino acids.

J is TRBJ1-6 and V is TRBV7-3; D gene uncertain. V was shortened by 0 bases and J by 4 bases, with 7 bases between the two germline ends. The CDR3 length is 15 residues. Germline lookup yields CDR1 SGHTA and CDR2 FQGTGA. Written as DNA, the CDR3 is TGTGCCAGCAGCTTAACGACATCGTATAATTCACCCCTCCACTTT. It translates to CASSLTTSYNSPLHF.

In this sample, this clone turned up a few times. The chain employs TRBV5-1 and TRBJ1-6, with D maybe TRBD1 (6 bases). With 6 bases removed from V and 5 bases from J, the gap between germline ends came to 12 bases. Germline V lookup: CDR1 SGHRS, CDR2 YFSETQ. This CDR3 contains 14 residues. The CDR3 spells CASTPTGNNSPLHF. The CDR3, as DNA: TGCGCCAGCACCCCAACAGGGAATAATTCACCCCTCCACTTT.

This clone came up once. This chain joins TRBV5-5 and TRBJ2-5; 14 nucleotides agree with TRBD2. V was clipped by 2 bases and J by 4 bases; unmatched bases: 1. The CDR3 spans 15 residues. Germline V lookup: CDR1 SGHKS, CDR2 YYEKEE (reference sequence). The CDR3 DNA follows: TGTGCCAGCAGCTTCGGGACTAGCGGGAGAGAGACCCAGTACTTC. Its protein product is CASSFGTSGRETQYF.